The 27 T cell receptor beta chains in this list originate from one sample, sequenced in a study of regulatory T cells in long-lasting Graves disease. Researchers made TCR beta libraries by using iRepertoire HTBI primers and running Arm-PCR on CDR3 regions. One entry per CDR3 protein results from TCRdb running MiXCR on the multiplex PCR reads. The sample lists 550,000 to 600,000 distinct CDR3 sequences, around 16% occurring once. The time point was: newly diagnosed GD, antithyroid drugs for less than 3 months. Preparation of the TCR library used RNA extracted from PBMCs. The sample also formed part of further work on T cells in Graves' hyperthyroidism and ophthalmopathy.

The input for sequencing was peripheral blood mononuclear cells (PBMCs), taken at new diagnosis, from a patient treated with antithyroid drugs. These receptors came from a man between 18 and 35 years old with Graves disease.

The gene calls are TRBV11-2 and TRBJ2-6, with D tentatively TRBD1 (6 bases). CDR3 length equals 17 residues. With 0 bases removed from V and 2 bases from J, the gap between germline ends came to 11 bases. Looked up from germline, CDR1 is SGHAT and CDR2 is FQNNGV. The CDR3 DNA reads TGTGCCAGCAGCTTAGATCTGGCAGGGGCTGGGGCCAACGTCCTGACTTTC. Its translation: CASSLDLAGAGANVLTF.

This clonotype was seen a handful of times. The chain uses TRBV12-3 or TRBV12-4 and TRBJ1-6; D is unclear. The germline V and J ends were trimmed by 2 bases and 10 bases, with 3 bases remaining between them. CDR3 length: 11 residues. The CDR3 is CASSLHSPLHF. In DNA, the CDR3 is TGTGCCAGCAGTTTACACTCACCCCTCCACTTT.

This clonotype was seen many times. This chain joins TRBV24-1 and TRBJ1-2; D unresolved. V was clipped by 3 bases and J by 0 bases, with 4 bases between them. The CDR3 extends over 13 amino acids. Germline assignment: CDR1 KGHDR and CDR2 SFDVKD. The CDR3 loop is CATSDGSNYGYTF. The CDR3 DNA reads TGTGCCACCAGTGATGGCTCTAACTATGGCTACACCTTC.

The chain carries TRBV24-1 and TRBJ1-2; 9 bases align to TRBD1. CDR1 and CDR2 (germline): KGHDR, SFDVKD. CDR3 length equals 16 residues. The V gene end was trimmed by 3 bases and the J gene end by 8 bases; junction bases not matched to a gene: 12. CDR3 residues: CATSDPGTGSPEGYTF. The CDR3 nucleotides are TGTGCCACCAGTGATCCCGGGACAGGGAGCCCAGAGGGCTACACCTTC.

There are a few counts of this clonotype. The chain links TRBV19 to TRBJ2-7; 7 bases map to TRBD2. Germline CDR1 and CDR2: LNHDA and SQIVND (reference sequence). The trim removed 3 bases at V and 0 bases at J, leaving 5 bases unmatched. This CDR3 comprises 15 residues. The CDR3 region has the DNA TGTGCCAGTAGTATTGAAGGCGGGGGCTCCTACGAGCAGTACTTC. This translates into CASSIEGGGSYEQYF.

This clonotype has a count of ten or more. The chain uses TRBV13 and TRBJ2-7; D gene uncertain. V dropped 5 bases and J dropped 1 base, with 12 bases sitting between them. CDR1 PRHDT and CDR2 FYEKMQ come from the germline V gene (reference sequence). The CDR3 is 14 residues long. CDR3 loop: CASSPAADSYEQYF. CDR3 DNA: TGTGCCAGCAGCCCGGCGGCGGATTCCTACGAGCAGTACTTC. The full variable domain, its missing parts supplied by reference TRBV13 and TRBJ2-7, is AAGVIQSPRHLIKEKRETATLKCYPIPRHDTVYWYQQGPGQDPQFLISFYEKMQSDKGSIPDRFSAQQFSDYHSELNMSSLELGDSALYFCASSPAADSYEQYFGPGTRLTVT.

This clonotype was seen ten or more times. The J gene is TRBJ2-3, the V gene TRBV28, with 11 bases identical to TRBD2. The V segment lost 7 bases and the J segment 4 bases; nucleotides outside the gene matches: 10. CDR3 length: 16 amino acids. Germline CDR1 and CDR2: MDHEN and SYDVKM. DNA of the CDR3: TGTGCCAGCAACCCTACTAGCGGGAGATTAGCAGATACGCAGTATTTT. Translation: CASNPTSGRLADTQYF.

The genes are TRBV20-1 and TRBJ2-1, with D maybe TRBD2 (6 bases). The germline CDR1 and CDR2 sequences are DFQATT and SNEGSKA (reference sequence). V was pared by 3 bases and J by 3 bases, with 15 bases between. The CDR3 is 15 residues long. The CDR3 nucleotides are TGCAGTGCTAGCGGGAGCGGTTGGAACTACAATGAGCAGTTCTTC. Translating gives CSASGSGWNYNEQFF.

The genes are TRBV20-1 and TRBJ1-4; maybe TRBD1 (6 bases). The V gene's germline CDR1 is DFQATT and CDR2 SNEGSKA (reference sequence). The germline V and J ends were trimmed by 3 bases and 4 bases, with 9 bases remaining between them. This CDR3 region has 13 residues. The CDR3 sequence is CSASRGGNEKLFF. The CDR3 nucleotides read TGCAGTGCTAGCAGGGGTGGTAATGAAAAACTGTTTTTT.

The rearrangement joins TRBV29-1 to TRBJ2-3, with TRBD1 matching over 10 bases. The germline gives CDR1 SQVTM, CDR2 ANQGSEA. Unmatched junction bases numbered 5, after V lost 2 bases and J lost 3 bases. The CDR3 has 15 amino acids. CDR3 bases: TGCAGCGTTGAATCCGGGACAGGGGCGACAGATACGCAGTATTTT. Its translation is CSVESGTGATDTQYF.

This clonotype was counted many times. J is TRBJ1-1 and V is TRBV2, with 10 bases aligning to TRBD1. The CDR3 consists of 16 residues. From germline, CDR1 is SNHLY and CDR2 FYNNEI. With 5 bases clipped from V and 5 bases from J, the junction kept 11 bases outside the gene matches. The CDR3 protein is CASSPTGTGAGTEAFF. The CDR3 DNA is TGTGCCAGCAGTCCGACCGGGACAGGGGCAGGAACTGAAGCTTTCTTT.

This clonotype occurred a few times. This chain connects TRBV20-1 to TRBJ2-7; 7 bases fit TRBD2. This CDR3 spans 12 amino acids. Germline V gene data show CDR1 as DFQATT and CDR2 as SNEGSKA (reference sequence). With V trimmed by 4 bases and J by 1 base, 1 base remained unmatched. The CDR3 DNA sequence: TGCAGTGCTACTAGCGGATCCTACGAGCAGTACTTC. As protein: CSATSGSYEQYF.

The rearrangement links TRBV12-5 to TRBJ1-4; D uncertain. The germline V and J ends were trimmed by 3 bases and 7 bases, with 3 bases remaining between them. Germline-derived CDR1 and CDR2 are LGHNT and FRNRAP. The CDR3 has 11 amino acids. CDR3 bases: TGTGCTAGTGGTTTACGTGAAAAACTGTTTTTT. As protein: CASGLREKLFF.

The CDR3 reads CSASAGDRSYEQYF. CDR3 DNA: TGCAGTGCTTCCGCGGGAGACAGGTCCTACGAGCAGTACTTC. This chain links TRBV20-1 with TRBJ2-7; D is perhaps TRBD2 (7 bases). The CDR3 contains 14 residues. V was cut by 5 bases and J by 1 base, with 15 bases left in between. Germline V gene data show CDR1 as DFQATT and CDR2 as SNEGSKA (reference sequence).

This clonotype was found many times. The J gene is TRBJ1-2, the V gene TRBV28; 7 nucleotides align to TRBD1. The CDR3 consists of 16 residues. With V trimmed by 5 bases and J by 2 bases, 11 bases remained unmatched. Germline V lookup: CDR1 MDHEN, CDR2 SYDVKM. CDR3 in DNA: TGTGCCAGCAGTGGCGACAGGGTACCGGGGAACTATGGCTACACCTTC. It encodes CASSGDRVPGNYGYTF.

This clonotype was picked up a small number of times. The DNA of the CDR3 is TGCGCCAGCAGCTTGTTTACGGGAGGGCACTACGAGCAGTACTTC. As protein: CASSLFTGGHYEQYF. The genes are TRBV5-1 and TRBJ2-7; the match to TRBD2 covers 8 bases. This CDR3 contains 15 residues. Trimming took 1 base from V and 3 from J; bases not matched to a gene: 6. Germline values: CDR1 SGHRS, CDR2 YFSETQ.

This clonotype has more than one count but fewer than ten. The chain is built from TRBV3-1 and TRBJ2-4; no definite D call. The CDR3 has 13 residues. CDR1 is LGHDT, CDR2 YNNKEL, per germline (reference sequence). V was shortened by 2 bases and J by 11 bases, with 13 bases between the two germline ends. The CDR3 here is CASSQNPSHVQYF. In DNA form, the CDR3 reads TGTGCCAGCAGCCAAAACCCGTCACACGTTCAGTACTTC.

Worth noting for this clonotype: This could be a read error, since a much larger clone is one nucleotide away. The chain links TRBV12-3 or TRBV12-4 to TRBJ1-3, with D hard to call. This CDR3 region has 14 residues. The DNA of the CDR3 is TGTGCCAGCAGTTTCGGGATCTCTGGAGACACCATATATTTT. Its protein product is CASSFGISGDTIYF.

This clonotype has a handful of counts. A junction end diverges from the germline sequence, so it may reflect a read error. The chain joins TRBV12-3 or TRBV12-4 to TRBJ2-1, with 9 bases aligning to TRBD2. This CDR3 spans 15 amino acids. The CDR3 DNA follows: TGTGCCGGCAGTCTGAGCGGGAGGAGCAACAATGAGCAGTTCTTC. Residues: CAGSLSGRSNNEQFF.

This clonotype occurred many times. The rearrangement joins TRBV28 to TRBJ1-2; 11 bases fit TRBD1. This CDR3 region has 17 residues. V gave up 6 bases and J gave up 4 bases; unmatched junction bases: 13. Germline CDR1 and CDR2: MDHEN and SYDVKM. CDR3 DNA: TGTGCCAGCAGCAGAAGGCGTGGGACAGGGGGTTTCTATGGCTACACCTTC. Encoded protein: CASSRRRGTGGFYGYTF.

This clonotype was counted at least ten times. This chain uses TRBV11-2 with TRBJ2-1; D possibly uses TRBD1 or TRBD2 (5 bases each). CDR1 and CDR2 from the germline V gene are SGHAT and FQNNGV. With 5 bases removed from V and 1 base from J, the gap between germline ends came to 18 bases. The CDR3 has 17 residues. The CDR3 nucleotides are TGTGCCAGCAGCACGGGACCACCTACGTGGTCCTACAATGAGCAGTTCTTC. Translating gives CASSTGPPTWSYNEQFF.

This clonotype was detected a few times. This chain joins TRBV19 and TRBJ2-7; TRBD1 is a possible D gene (5 bases). The CDR3 consists of 14 residues. Germline CDR1 LNHDA, CDR2 SQIVND (reference sequence). The V end lost 3 bases, the J end lost 1 base, and 10 bases lay between the germline ends. The CDR3 is CASSMTVASYEQYF. In DNA, the CDR3 is TGTGCCAGTAGTATGACAGTCGCATCCTACGAGCAGTACTTC.

This clonotype was seen repeatedly, ten times or more. V gene TRBV7-8 combines with J gene TRBJ2-7, with 10 bases aligning to TRBD2. Trimming took 3 bases from V and 3 from J; bases not matched to a gene: 8. CDR1 and CDR2 from the germline V gene are SGHVS and FQNEAQ. This CDR3 contains 16 residues. The CDR3 here is CASSFGLAGANYEQYF. The DNA of the CDR3 is TGTGCCAGCAGCTTCGGTCTAGCGGGAGCCAACTACGAGCAGTACTTC.

This chain connects TRBV5-8 to TRBJ2-7; TRBD1 agrees at 7 bases. There are 14 residues in the CDR3. CDR1 and CDR2 (germline): SGHTS, YDEGEE. The ends lost 1 base at V and 3 bases at J; junction bases unmatched: 4. CDR3 nucleotide sequence: TGTGCCAGCAGCTTGAGTCAGGGGGTCTACGAGCAGTACTTC. Translation gives CASSLSQGVYEQYF.

This clonotype showed up many times. The chain recombines TRBV30 with TRBJ2-7; D gene unclear. CDR1 is GTSNPN and CDR2 is SVGIG in the germline V gene (reference sequence). The CDR3 is made up of 13 amino acids. Deletions cut 0 bases from V and 4 bases from J, with 10 bases between. The CDR3: CAWSVGRGYEQYF. CDR3 DNA sequence: TGTGCCTGGAGTGTAGGGCGTGGGTACGAGCAGTACTTC. Drawing the rest from reference TRBV30 and TRBJ2-7, the complete variable domain is SQTIHQWPATLVQPVGSPLSLECTVEGTSNPNLYWYRQAAGRGLQLLFYSVGIGQISSEVPQNLSASRPQDRQFILSSKKLLLSDSGFYLCAWSVGRGYEQYFGPGTRLTVT.

Note on this clonotype: A far larger clone is only one base removed, so a read error is likely. The genes are TRBV2 and TRBJ2-1; no clear D gene. The CDR3 sequence is 10 residues long. V was shortened by 5 bases and J by 10 bases, with 6 bases between the two germline ends. The germline CDR1 and CDR2 sequences are SNHLY and FYNNEI. CDR3 nucleotides: TGTGCCAGCAGTTACTACGAGCAGTTCTTC. Translation gives CASSYYEQFF.

V gene TRBV7-9 combines with J gene TRBJ2-7; D remains ambiguous. The V gene lost 0 bases and the J gene lost 7 bases, with 13 bases spanning the gap. Germline V gene data show CDR1 as SEHNR and CDR2 as FQNEAQ (reference sequence). This CDR3 spans 14 amino acids. CDR3 nucleotides: TGTGCCAGCAGCTTAGCCACCTCCCCCTGGGAGCAGTACTTC. It is translated as CASSLATSPWEQYF.